A single sample gave rise to the 28 T cell receptor beta chains below, sequenced in a study of T cells in Graves' hyperthyroidism and ophthalmopathy. Amplified TCR beta CDR3 regions derived from RNA transcripts. The TCR CDR3 was amplified in a first-round RT-PCR using the HTBI primer set. TCRdb independently ran MiXCR on the multiplex PCR reads; one entry per CDR3 protein. This table holds about 210,000 distinct CDR3 sequences, about a sixth found once. The sequenced material came from blood. These receptors all stem from a man between 50 and 59 years old with Graves' hyperthyroidism.

This clonotype has a count of ten or more. This chain uses TRBV2 with TRBJ1-6; no firm D call. Germline CDR1 is SNHLY and CDR2 is FYNNEI. Trimming removed 6 bases at V and 2 bases at J, with 11 bases between. The CDR3 is made up of 15 amino acids. The CDR3 loop is CASSAEATYNSPLHF. The DNA of the CDR3 is TGTGCCAGCAGCGCAGAGGCTACCTATAATTCACCCCTCCACTTT.

This clonotype was recorded many times. The CDR3: CASSGNTGGNYGYTF. The CDR3 DNA is TGCGCCAGCAGCGGAAATACAGGGGGAAACTATGGCTACACCTTC. The chain recombines TRBV5-1 with TRBJ1-2; 8 nucleotides line up with TRBD1. The CDR3 length is 15 residues. Germline CDR1 reads SGHRS; CDR2 reads YFSETQ. With 4 bases clipped from V and 2 bases from J, the junction kept 7 bases outside the gene matches.

This clonotype showed up many times. V is TRBV19 and J is TRBJ2-2, with 8 bases that match TRBD1. V gave up 5 bases and J gave up 7 bases; unmatched junction bases: 12. The CDR3 spans 16 residues. Per the germline V gene, CDR1 is LNHDA and CDR2 is SQIVND (reference sequence). CDR3 sequence reads: CASSAAGGGDSGELFF. DNA of the CDR3: TGTGCCAGTAGTGCCGCAGGGGGCGGGGACAGCGGGGAGCTGTTTTTT. The variable domain in full, completed from reference TRBV19 and TRBJ2-2, reads DGGITQSPKYLFRKEGQNVTLSCEQNLNHDAMYWYRQDPGQGLRLIYYSQIVNDFQKGDIAEGYSVSREKKESFPLTVTSAQKNPTAFYLCASSAAGGGDSGELFFGEGSRLTVL.

V usage is TRBV5-4 and J usage is TRBJ2-3; 9 nucleotides align to TRBD1. The CDR3 length is 16 residues. The germline V gene has CDR1 SGHNT and CDR2 YYREEE (reference sequence). J gave up 4 bases and V 3 bases, and 9 bases lay outside the gene matches. The CDR3 region is CASSSRTGVRSDTQYF. CDR3 DNA: TGTGCCAGCAGCTCCAGGACAGGGGTTAGATCAGATACGCAGTATTTT.

CDR3 residues: CASSYSGQGDTQYF. The CDR3 DNA sequence: TGTGCCAGCAGTTACTCGGGACAGGGAGATACGCAGTATTTT. The J gene is TRBJ2-3, the V gene TRBV27; TRBD1 agrees at 9 bases. The V segment lost 4 bases and the J segment 5 bases; nucleotides outside the gene matches: 4. CDR3 length: 14 amino acids. Germline V lookup: CDR1 MNHEY, CDR2 SMNVEV (reference sequence).

DNA for the CDR3: TGTGCCACCAGCAGAGAGACCCCCGGTGGGGCGTACGAGCAGTACTTC. Protein: CATSRETPGGAYEQYF. The chain has TRBV15 and TRBJ2-7; weak D call: TRBD1 (5 bases). The germline V gene encodes CDR1 LNHNV and CDR2 YYDKDF (reference sequence). This CDR3 has 16 amino acids. Trimming left V 0 bases short and J 4 bases short, with 16 bases between.

This clonotype occurred a few times. The chain is built from TRBV7-2 and TRBJ2-7; D is unclear. CDR3 length equals 13 residues. Looked up from germline, CDR1 is SGHTA and CDR2 is FQGNSA. V was cut by 5 bases and J by 6 bases, with 14 bases left in between. This chain's CDR3 is CASSTLTVTEQYF. The CDR3 coding sequence is TGTGCCAGCAGCACCCTCACGGTTACCGAGCAGTACTTC. Full variable domain (outside the CDR3, taken from reference TRBV7-2 and TRBJ2-7): GAGVSQSPSNKVTEKGKDVELRCDPISGHTALYWYRQSLGQGLEFLIYFQGNSAPDKSGLPSDRFSAERTGGSVSTLTIQRTQQEDSAVYLCASSTLTVTEQYFGPGTRLTVT.

Only a few counts were recorded for this clonotype. The CDR3 is CASSPRGGLAETQYF. CDR3 DNA sequence: TGTGCCAGCAGCCCCCGAGGGGGACTAGCGGAGACCCAGTACTTC. The chain links TRBV5-4 to TRBJ2-5; 10 bases line up with TRBD2. CDR1 and CDR2 (germline): SGHNT, YYREEE (reference sequence). V shed 4 bases, J shed 5 bases, and the junction held 8 bases outside the gene matches. The CDR3 sequence is 15 residues long.

The chain carries TRBV18 and TRBJ1-1; perhaps TRBD1 as D (5 bases). Germline V lookup: CDR1 KGHSH, CDR2 LQKENI. V lost 2 bases, J lost 8 bases, and 12 bases lay in between. The CDR3 consists of 13 residues. The CDR3 protein is CASSPTQGLEAFF. The CDR3 DNA follows: TGTGCCAGCTCACCAACTCAGGGTCTCGAAGCTTTCTTT. Full variable domain (outside the CDR3, taken from reference TRBV18 and TRBJ1-1): NAGVMQNPRHLVRRRGQEARLRCSPMKGHSHVYWYRQLPEEGLKFMVYLQKENIIDESGMPKERFSAEFPKEGPSILRIQQVVRGDSAAYFCASSPTQGLEAFFGQGTRLTVV.

This clonotype was detected ten times or more. This chain joins TRBV27 and TRBJ1-1, with D possibly matching TRBD1 (5 bases). The germline V and J ends were trimmed by 3 bases and 5 bases, with 13 bases remaining between them. CDR1 is MNHEY, CDR2 SMNVEV, per germline (reference sequence). This CDR3 is built from 14 residues. The CDR3 nucleotides are TGTGCCAGCAGTTTGCGGAGGGGTAGAACTGAAGCTTTCTTT. Translated, it gives CASSLRRGRTEAFF.

In its sample, this clonotype was seen many times. The chain joins TRBV11-3 to TRBJ2-3, with TRBD2 matching over 13 bases. CDR3 length: 16 residues. Germline trimming cut 5 bases from V and 3 bases from J; bases unmatched to any gene: 5. CDR1 is SGHNT, CDR2 YENEEA, per germline. CDR3 protein: CASSPGLAGVTDTQYF. Here the CDR3 DNA reads TGTGCCAGCAGCCCCGGACTAGCGGGAGTGACAGATACGCAGTATTTT. Full variable domain (outside the CDR3, taken from reference TRBV11-3 and TRBJ2-3): EAGVVQSPRYKIIEKKQPVAFWCNPISGHNTLYWYLQNLGQGPELLIRYENEEAVDDSQLPKDRFSAERLKGVDSTLKIQPAELGDSAVYLCASSPGLAGVTDTQYFGPGTRLTVL.

This clonotype was counted ten times or more. The chain combines TRBV11-3 with TRBJ1-6, with D possibly matching TRBD1 (6 bases). V dropped 9 bases and J dropped 7 bases, with 22 bases sitting between them. The CDR3 has 16 residues. The germline V gene encodes CDR1 SGHNT and CDR2 YENEEA. CDR3 DNA sequence: TGTGCCAGTAATAGATCACAGGGAATTGCCAATTCACCCCTCCACTTT. It specifies CASNRSQGIANSPLHF.

Notes on this clonotype: Mismatch with germline at one junction end may stem from a read error. The rearrangement joins TRBV7-7 to TRBJ2-5, with 7 bases lining up with TRBD1. The germline V gene has CDR1 SSHAT and CDR2 FNYEAQ (reference sequence). The CDR3 covers 16 residues. CDR3 bases: TGTGCTAGCAGCCAAACGACAGGGTTGGGACAAGAGACCCAGTACTTC. It is translated as CASSQTTGLGQETQYF.

Regarding this clonotype: A much larger clone differs by one base, so this may be a read error. J is TRBJ2-7 and V is TRBV6-2 or TRBV6-3; 8 bases map to TRBD2. After removal of 7 bases from V and 5 bases from J, the junction contained 13 bases not matched to a gene. CDR1 is MNHEY, CDR2 SVGEGT, per germline. This CDR3 spans 15 amino acids. The CDR3 loop is CASNTSGSKRHEQYF. The CDR3 bases are TGTGCCAGCAATACGAGCGGGAGCAAAAGGCACGAGCAGTACTTC.

The V call is TRBV2, the J call TRBJ1-1; perhaps TRBD1 as D (6 bases). Germline loops: CDR1 SNHLY, CDR2 FYNNEI. The CDR3 extends over 15 amino acids. Trimming cost V 6 bases and J 1 base, with 15 bases left between them. The chain's CDR3 is CASSQTGTPNTEAFF. The CDR3 region has the DNA TGTGCCAGCAGCCAAACCGGGACACCGAACACTGAAGCTTTCTTT.

The chain uses TRBV12-3 or TRBV12-4 and TRBJ2-7; 11 nucleotides match TRBD1. J lost 3 bases, V lost 5 bases, and 6 bases had no gene match. This CDR3 has 15 residues. The CDR3 DNA sequence: TGTGCCAGCAGTGTCCGGACAGGGGGCTTCTACGAGCAGTACTTC. Protein product: CASSVRTGGFYEQYF.

The sample holds many counts of this clonotype. The DNA of the CDR3 is TGTGCCAGCAGCCTGCAAAGATCTGGTGAGCAGTTCTTC. Its translation: CASSLQRSGEQFF. V gene TRBV3-1 combines with J gene TRBJ2-1, with D unclear. With 4 bases removed from V and 9 bases from J, the gap between germline ends came to 13 bases. The CDR3 is 13 amino acids. Per the germline V gene, CDR1 is LGHDT and CDR2 is YNNKEL (reference sequence).

The rearrangement links TRBV5-6 to TRBJ2-3; 10 bases map to TRBD2. Germline loops: CDR1 SGHDT, CDR2 YYEEEE. Trimming cost V 0 bases and J 9 bases; bases outside gene matches: 10. The CDR3 contains 16 residues. The DNA of the CDR3 is TGTGCCAGCAGCTTGGGACTAGCGGGCCTACAAAGGACGCAGTATTTT. Translated, it gives CASSLGLAGLQRTQYF.

This clonotype came up many times. The CDR3 reads CSAEGQTTDTQYF. The DNA of the CDR3 is TGCAGTGCTGAGGGACAGACCACAGATACGCAGTATTTT. The rearrangement uses TRBV20-1 and TRBJ2-3; the match to TRBD1 covers 7 bases. CDR3 size: 13 residues. Trimming removed 5 bases from V and 2 bases from J; junction bases left unmatched: 4. Germline V CDR1 and CDR2: DFQATT, SNEGSKA (reference sequence).

This clonotype was recorded at least ten times. The chain is built from TRBV20-1 and TRBJ2-3; D unclear. This CDR3 comprises 12 residues. The germline V gene encodes CDR1 DFQATT and CDR2 SNEGSKA (reference sequence). Deletions cut 6 bases from V and 1 base from J, with 8 bases between. CDR3 bases: TGCAGTGCAGCCCCTGGCACAGATACGCAGTATTTT. Residues: CSAAPGTDTQYF.

This clonotype was seen ten or more times. The V and J genes are TRBV20-1 and TRBJ2-7, with 10 bases fitting TRBD2. Germline V lookup: CDR1 DFQATT, CDR2 SNEGSKA (reference sequence). The CDR3 is made up of 14 amino acids. After removal of 1 base from V and 2 bases from J, the junction contained 2 bases not matched to a gene. The CDR3 loop is CSARGTSGPYEQYF. DNA of the CDR3: TGCAGTGCTAGAGGGACTAGCGGTCCCTACGAGCAGTACTTC.

There are many counts of this clonotype. J is TRBJ2-7 and V is TRBV18, with TRBD1 matching over 10 bases. J gave up 2 bases and V 3 bases, and 4 bases lay outside the gene matches. Germline-derived CDR1 and CDR2 are KGHSH and LQKENI. This CDR3 spans 15 amino acids. In nucleotides, the CDR3 is TGTGCCAGCTCACCCCCCGGGACAGGGGCCTACGAGCAGTACTTC. Translated, it gives CASSPPGTGAYEQYF.

The chain employs TRBV15 and TRBJ2-7, with 10 bases identical to TRBD1. The CDR3 consists of 15 residues. Germline values: CDR1 LNHNV, CDR2 YYDKDF (reference sequence). V lost 1 base and J lost 1; bases outside the gene matches: 1. The CDR3 region is CATSRGTGGSYEQYF. CDR3 DNA: TGTGCCACCAGCAGAGGGACAGGGGGTTCCTACGAGCAGTACTTC.

Many counts were recorded for this clonotype. The chain carries TRBV30 and TRBJ2-7; D may match TRBD1 or TRBD2 (6 bases each). Looked up from germline, CDR1 is GTSNPN and CDR2 is SVGIG (reference sequence). The V end lost 4 bases, the J end lost 3 bases, and 16 bases lay between the germline ends. The CDR3 is made up of 14 amino acids. The CDR3 DNA follows: TGTGCCTGGACAATAGGGGGGAGAGGCTACGAGCAGTACTTC. Its protein is CAWTIGGRGYEQYF.

This clonotype was recorded a few times. V gene TRBV19 combines with J gene TRBJ2-1; D gene unclear. The CDR3 is 16 residues long. The germline V gene has CDR1 LNHDA and CDR2 SQIVND (reference sequence). The germline V and J ends were trimmed by 1 base and 0 bases, with 10 bases remaining between them. The CDR3 nucleotides read TGTGCCAGTAGTATAGGTTACGAGAGCTCCTACAATGAGCAGTTCTTC. Residues: CASSIGYESSYNEQFF.

This clonotype showed up just a few times. The V call is TRBV3-1, the J call TRBJ2-1; TRBD2 matches at 8 bases. Per the germline V gene, CDR1 is LGHDT and CDR2 is YNNKEL (reference sequence). V lost 3 bases to trimming and J lost 8 bases; unmatched junction nucleotides: 12. The CDR3 has 16 amino acids. CDR3 residues: CASSHAGTRSRDEQFF. DNA of the CDR3: TGTGCCAGCAGCCACGCCGGGACTAGGTCGCGCGATGAGCAGTTCTTC.

The chain recombines TRBV7-8 with TRBJ2-7, with 8 bases lining up with TRBD2. The CDR3 runs to 15 residues. V lost 4 bases and J lost 2; bases outside the gene matches: 7. CDR1 SGHVS and CDR2 FQNEAQ come from the germline V gene. The DNA for the CDR3 is TGTGCCAGCAGCTACTGGACTAGCAGAACCTACGAGCAGTACTTC. It yields the protein CASSYWTSRTYEQYF.

This clonotype was found once. This chain uses TRBV10-3 with TRBJ2-1; tentative D call: TRBD2 (5 bases). The V and J ends lost 0 bases and 12 bases respectively, with 15 bases between them. From germline, CDR1 is ENHRY and CDR2 SYGVKD. This CDR3 is built from 14 residues. The CDR3 loop is CAISESLGGWGQFF. The DNA for the CDR3 is TGTGCCATCAGTGAGTCGCTGGGCGGGTGGGGGCAGTTCTTC.